One sample yielded the 11 T cell receptor beta chains listed below, sequenced in a study of graft-versus-host responses after intestinal transplantation. Sequenced by immunoSEQ multiplex PCR; TCRdb stores in-frame clones only, minus some. This sample has approximately 100,000 clones, with approximately 85% found just once. This sample comprised PBMCs, obtained 255 days after intestinal transplant. The receptors here all came from a human patient who received an intestinal transplant, so some T cells may come from the graft donor.

The J gene is TRBJ2-7, the V gene TRBV5-4, with TRBD1 matching 7 bases. J was trimmed by 2 bases and V by 0 bases; bases with no gene match: 2. CDR3 length: 14 amino acids. CDR1 is SGHNT and CDR2 is YYREEE in the germline V gene (reference sequence). The CDR3 is CASSLGQGAYEQYF. CDR3 in DNA: TGTGCCAGCAGCTTGGGGCAGGGGGCCTACGAGCAGTACTTC.

This clone was seen a single time. The chain carries TRBV29-1 and TRBJ2-3; 8 bases agree with TRBD1. Germline V gene sequence: CDR1 SQVTM, CDR2 ANQGSEA. CDR3 length equals 13 residues. V shed 6 bases and J 1 base; nucleotides not matched to a gene: 3. The CDR3 loop is CSVHRGGTDTQYF. DNA of the CDR3: TGCAGCGTCCACAGGGGGGGCACAGATACGCAGTATTTT.

The chain couples TRBV5-6 to TRBJ2-4; D call uncertain. The CDR3 has 16 amino acids. V was pared by 2 bases and J by 0 bases, with 12 bases between. Germline lookup yields CDR1 SGHDT and CDR2 YYEEEE. The DNA of the CDR3 is TGTGCCAGCAGCTTTGCTACGGAACTAGCCAAAAACATTCAGTACTTC. Its protein product is CASSFATELAKNIQYF. The full variable domain, completed using reference TRBV5-6 and TRBJ2-4, is DAGVTQSPTHLIKTRGQQVTLRCSPKSGHDTVSWYQQALGQGPQFIFQYYEEEERQRGNFPDRFSGHQFPNYSSELNVNALLLGDSALYLCASSFATELAKNIQYFGAGTRLSVL.

The chain carries TRBV11-2 and TRBJ2-1, with TRBD2 matching over 13 bases. Losses at the gene ends were 3 bases for V and 9 bases for J; bases not matched to a gene: 2. Looked up from germline, CDR1 is SGHAT and CDR2 is FQNNGV. The CDR3 sequence is 14 residues long. CDR3 nucleotide sequence: TGTGCCAGCAGCTTTGGGACTAGCGGGGCTGAGCAGTTCTTC. Protein sequence: CASSFGTSGAEQFF.

The gene calls are TRBV5-1 and TRBJ2-3; tentative D call: TRBD1 (6 bases). This CDR3 has 16 residues. Germline assignment: CDR1 SGHRS and CDR2 YFSETQ. The ends were cut back, 4 bases at V and 1 base at J, with 16 bases in the middle. This chain's CDR3 is CASSQESTGRTDTQYF. The CDR3 DNA reads as TGCGCCAGCAGCCAGGAATCGACAGGACGCACAGATACGCAGTATTTT.

This clone was observed a single time. J is TRBJ2-1 and V is TRBV7-3; D possibly uses TRBD1 or TRBD2 (6 bases each). With 4 bases removed from V and 2 bases from J, the gap between germline ends came to 15 bases. The germline gives CDR1 SGHTA, CDR2 FQGTGA. The CDR3 extends over 16 amino acids. Written as DNA, the CDR3 is TGTGCCAGCAGCTCCACGGGGGCAGCCCCCTACAATGAGCAGTTCTTC. This gives the protein CASSSTGAAPYNEQFF. Filled out from reference TRBV7-3 and TRBJ2-1, the complete variable domain reads GAGVSQTPSNKVTEKGKYVELRCDPISGHTALYWYRQSLGQGPEFLIYFQGTGAADDSGLPNDRFFAVRPEGSVSTLKIQRTERGDSAVYLCASSSTGAAPYNEQFFGPGTRLTVL.

The CDR3 nucleotides are TGTGCCAGCAGATCACAGGGGTTCGCCGGGGAGCTGTTTTTT. Amino acid sequence: CASRSQGFAGELFF. The chain links TRBV6-5 to TRBJ2-2, with 7 bases that match TRBD1. The CDR3 consists of 14 residues. The germline CDR1 and CDR2 sequences are MNHEY and SVGAGI. V lost 6 bases, J lost 6 bases, and 7 bases stayed unmatched.

The chain joins TRBV29-1 to TRBJ2-5; D may correspond to TRBD1 or TRBD2 (5 bases each). The V gene's germline CDR1 is SQVTM and CDR2 ANQGSEA. The germline V and J ends were trimmed by 7 bases and 5 bases, with 17 bases remaining between them. This CDR3 has 13 residues. CDR3 protein: CSGTGTSMETQYF. In DNA, the CDR3 is TGCAGCGGGACCGGGACCTCGATGGAGACCCAGTACTTC. The full variable domain, completed using reference TRBV29-1 and TRBJ2-5, is SAVISQKPSRDICQRGTSLTIQCQVDSQVTMMFWYRQQPGQSLTLIATANQGSEATYESGFVIDKFPISRPNLTFSTLTVSNMSPEDSSIYLCSGTGTSMETQYFGPGTRLLVL.

V usage is TRBV6-5 and J usage is TRBJ1-2, with D possibly matching TRBD1 (6 bases). Germline V lookup: CDR1 MNHEY, CDR2 SVGAGI. The CDR3 loop spans 14 amino acids. Trimming removed 0 bases at V and 4 bases at J, with 9 bases between. CDR3 region: CASSYSGRGYGYTF. The DNA of the CDR3 is TGTGCCAGCAGTTACTCTGGCAGGGGCTATGGCTACACCTTC.

The chain links TRBV27 to TRBJ2-3; no definite D call. The CDR3 has 12 residues. The V end was cut by 4 bases, the J end by 2 bases, with 4 bases between. Germline V CDR1 and CDR2: MNHEY, SMNVEV (reference sequence). The DNA of the CDR3 is TGTGCCAGCAGTTCAGACACAGATACGCAGTATTTT. Translation gives CASSSDTDTQYF.

V and J are TRBV15 and TRBJ1-2; 11 nucleotides match TRBD1. The CDR3 length is 16 residues. The germline gives CDR1 LNHNV, CDR2 YYDKDF (reference sequence). With V trimmed by 4 bases and J by 3 bases, 7 bases remained unmatched. CDR3: CATSINRGQGDYGYTF. The CDR3, as DNA: TGTGCCACCAGCATTAATCGGGGACAGGGGGACTATGGCTACACCTTC.